This T cell receptor (beta chain) stems from a study of patients and donors after allogeneic stem cell transplantation. This clonotype was seen a few times. V lost 4 bases and J 1 base, leaving 17 bases between the germline ends. CDR3 length equals 17 residues. The germline V gene has CDR1 LGHDT and CDR2 YNNKEL (reference sequence). MiXCR was run by TCRdb on the RT-PCR reads, yielding one entry per CDR3 protein. The sample comprises about a million distinct CDR3 sequences, about 20% of which are singletons, and about 6% rests with the top ten. Sequenced material: blood, either unsorted or a sorted T cell fraction (not recorded which). The sequence came from a human donor who was either an allogeneic HSCT recipient or a stem cell or donor lymphocyte infusion donor (not recorded which). It is not recorded whose cells these are; they may come from a transplant donor. This chain connects TRBV3-1 to TRBJ1-5; a weak D match, TRBD1 (5 bases). The CDR3 sequence is CASSLKGTGVSNQPQHF. The CDR3 DNA follows: TGTGCCAGCAGCCTCAAAGGCACGGGGGTAAGCAATCAGCCCCAGCATTTT.